These 21 T cell receptor beta chains share one sample of origin, sequenced in a study of cytomegalovirus exposure and HLA in healthy donors. Sequencing was performed with immunoSEQ multiplex PCR; in TCRdb, only in-frame clones are kept and a portion is missing. The sample holds 71,000 or so clones, about 94% seen once. Sequencing was done on a sample of PBMCs. The origin of the receptors is a woman between 18 and 29 years old in good health and CMV-seronegative.

This clone was seen just once. The genes are TRBV20-1 and TRBJ2-7; perhaps TRBD1 as D (6 bases). This CDR3 is 11 amino acids long. Trimming stripped 4 bases from V and 6 bases from J, with 10 bases between. Germline V CDR1 and CDR2: DFQATT, SNEGSKA (reference sequence). Here the CDR3 DNA reads TGCAGTGCTATACAGGGTGTCGAGCAGTACTTC. Translating it yields CSAIQGVEQYF.

This chain links TRBV28 with TRBJ2-6; 8 bases match TRBD1. The CDR3 spans 15 residues. Trimming took 6 bases from V and 2 from J; bases not matched to a gene: 3. Germline V gene lookup returns CDR1 MDHEN and CDR2 SYDVKM. The CDR3 reads CASRPQGAGANVLTF. The CDR3 coding sequence is TGTGCCAGCAGGCCACAGGGGGCTGGGGCCAACGTCCTGACTTTC.

This chain connects TRBV5-4 to TRBJ2-5; 12 nucleotides line up with TRBD2. V gave up 5 bases and J gave up 5 bases; unmatched junction bases: 7. Germline loops: CDR1 SGHNT, CDR2 YYREEE (reference sequence). The CDR3 is 15 amino acids. The CDR3, as DNA: TGTGCCAGCAGGGGGGGACTAGCGGGTTTCGAGACCCAGTACTTC. Protein: CASRGGLAGFETQYF.

The rearrangement joins TRBV6-1 to TRBJ1-1, with D perhaps TRBD1 (5 bases). The CDR3 covers 15 residues. Trimming removed 6 bases at V and 4 bases at J, with 18 bases between. Germline V gives CDR1 MNHNS, CDR2 SASEGT. The CDR3 here is CASRDAGTGVTEAFF. The CDR3 nucleotides read TGTGCCAGCAGAGATGCAGGGACTGGTGTCACTGAAGCTTTCTTT.

The V gene is TRBV19, the J gene TRBJ2-3; 7 positions agree with TRBD2. Trimming cost V 5 bases and J 5 bases; bases outside gene matches: 10. Germline V gene data show CDR1 as LNHDA and CDR2 as SQIVND (reference sequence). CDR3 length: 15 residues. The chain's CDR3 is CASSYLGIAGDTQYF. The CDR3 nucleotides read TGTGCCAGTAGTTATCTTGGGATAGCGGGAGATACGCAGTATTTT.

The chain has TRBV15 and TRBJ2-4, with D tentatively TRBD1 (6 bases). The CDR3 totals 18 residues. Trimming left V 1 base short and J 1 base short, with 17 bases between. Germline lookup yields CDR1 LNHNV and CDR2 YYDKDF (reference sequence). The DNA for the CDR3 is TGTGCCACCAGCAGAGGGGGACATTCAAGAAGGGCCAAAAACATTCAGTACTTC. Amino acids: CATSRGGHSRRAKNIQYF.

The V call is TRBV6-6, the J call TRBJ2-1; unclear D gene. V lost 3 bases, J lost 4 bases, and 13 bases lay in between. Looked up from germline, CDR1 is MNHNY and CDR2 is SVGAGI (reference sequence). This CDR3 is built from 15 residues. This chain's CDR3 is CASSYNRDTYNEQFF. The CDR3 DNA reads TGTGCCAGCAGTTATAACAGAGATACTTACAATGAGCAGTTCTTC.

The rearrangement joins TRBV7-8 to TRBJ2-7; tentatively, D is TRBD2 (6 bases). Germline V lookup: CDR1 SGHVS, CDR2 FQNEAQ. Trimming shortened V by 6 bases and J by 7 bases, and 16 bases separated the two germline ends. CDR3 length equals 13 residues. The CDR3 sequence is CASRLTSLGEQYF. CDR3 bases: TGTGCCAGCAGGTTGACTAGTCTCGGGGAGCAGTACTTC. Supplemented by reference TRBV7-8 and TRBJ2-7, the full variable domain reads GAGVSQSPRYKVAKRGQDVALRCDPISGHVSLFWYQQALGQGPEFLTYFQNEAQLDKSGLPSDRFFAERPEGSVSTLKIQRTQQEDSAVYLCASRLTSLGEQYFGPGTRLTVT.

The chain is built from TRBV7-6 and TRBJ2-1; 7 bases are shared with TRBD1. The germline V gene has CDR1 SGHVS and CDR2 FNYEAQ. With 5 bases clipped from V and 2 bases from J, the junction kept 6 bases outside the gene matches. The CDR3 runs to 15 residues. CDR3 sequence reads: CASSRQGSPYNEQFF. In DNA form, the CDR3 reads TGTGCCAGCAGCAGACAGGGATCCCCCTACAATGAGCAGTTCTTC. The variable domain in full, with the rest retrieved from reference TRBV7-6 and TRBJ2-1, is GAGVSQSPRYKVTKRGQDVALRCDPISGHVSLYWYRQALGQGPEFLTYFNYEAQQDKSGLPNDRFSAERPEGSISTLTIQRTEQRDSAMYRCASSRQGSPYNEQFFGPGTRLTVL.

This rearrangement joins TRBV28 to TRBJ1-2, with 9 nucleotides matching TRBD1. The germline V gene encodes CDR1 MDHEN and CDR2 SYDVKM. The CDR3 spans 14 residues. The junction had 5 bases not matched to a gene; V was cut back by 3 bases and J by 6 bases. The CDR3 DNA follows: TGTGCCAGCAGTTTCCTGTGGACAGGGGATGGCTACACCTTC. Translated: CASSFLWTGDGYTF.

This clone was detected once. This chain connects TRBV7-2 to TRBJ2-3; 9 bases fit TRBD2. J was trimmed by 6 bases and V by 4 bases; bases with no gene match: 8. Germline V gives CDR1 SGHTA, CDR2 FQGNSA. This CDR3 has 15 amino acids. The CDR3 reads CASSSLAGARDTQYF. The CDR3 nucleotides are TGTGCCAGCAGCTCCTTAGCGGGGGCCCGGGATACGCAGTATTTT. The full variable domain, with the rest looked up from reference TRBV7-2 and TRBJ2-3, is GAGVSQSPSNKVTEKGKDVELRCDPISGHTALYWYRQSLGQGLEFLIYFQGNSAPDKSGLPSDRFSAERTGGSVSTLTIQRTQQEDSAVYLCASSSLAGARDTQYFGPGTRLTVL.

The chain uses TRBV29-1 and TRBJ2-5; D not certain. Germline CDR1 is SQVTM and CDR2 is ANQGSEA. The CDR3 has 12 residues. V was clipped by 3 bases and J by 5 bases, with 10 bases between them. The CDR3 reads CSVELVFETQYF. The DNA of the CDR3 is TGCAGCGTTGAGCTAGTTTTCGAGACCCAGTACTTC.

The rearrangement joins TRBV6-1 to TRBJ2-1; 8 bases agree with TRBD2. V lost 3 bases and J lost 6; bases outside the gene matches: 13. The CDR3 contains 17 residues. Germline CDR1 reads MNHNS; CDR2 reads SASEGT. The CDR3 loop reads CASSDRPGLVGRNEQFF. The CDR3 nucleotides are TGTGCCAGCAGTGACAGACCGGGACTAGTAGGGCGCAATGAGCAGTTCTTC.

V is TRBV2 and J is TRBJ1-3, with TRBD1 identical over 7 bases. The germline CDR1 and CDR2 sequences are SNHLY and FYNNEI. This CDR3 region has 13 residues. V gave up 4 bases and J gave up 4 bases; unmatched junction bases: 1. The CDR3 loop is CASSADRGNTIYF. In DNA, the CDR3 is TGTGCCAGCAGTGCGGACAGGGGAAACACCATATATTTT.

The V gene is TRBV6-5, the J gene TRBJ2-7; 14 bases fit TRBD2. In germline, CDR1 is MNHEY, CDR2 SVGAGI. J gave up 6 bases and V 7 bases, and 8 bases lay outside the gene matches. There are 15 residues in the CDR3. CDR3 sequence reads: CASIEGTSGSAEQYF. The CDR3 region has the DNA TGTGCCAGCATCGAGGGGACTAGCGGGAGTGCCGAGCAGTACTTC.

The rearrangement joins TRBV28 to TRBJ2-1; 9 nucleotides match TRBD1. The V segment lost 3 bases and the J segment 5 bases; nucleotides outside the gene matches: 5. The germline gives CDR1 MDHEN, CDR2 SYDVKM. The CDR3 contains 15 residues. The CDR3 is CASSFRDRDNNEQFF. CDR3 nucleotide sequence: TGTGCCAGCAGTTTCCGGGACAGGGACAACAATGAGCAGTTCTTC.

V usage is TRBV14 and J usage is TRBJ2-1; D may be TRBD1 or TRBD2 (10 bases each). The germline V gene encodes CDR1 SGHDN and CDR2 FVKESK. The CDR3 totals 20 residues. V lost 4 bases and J 6 bases, leaving 31 bases between the germline ends. The CDR3 bases are TGTGCCAGCAGCCCCCCCCCGGGACAGGGGAGTAGCGGGGGGCCCAATGAGCAGTTCTTC. This sequence encodes CASSPPPGQGSSGGPNEQFF. The full variable domain, its missing parts supplied by reference TRBV14 and TRBJ2-1, is EAGVTQFPSHSVIEKGQTVTLRCDPISGHDNLYWYRRVMGKEIKFLLHFVKESKQDESGMPNNRFLAERTGGTYSTLKVQPAELEDSGVYFCASSPPPGQGSSGGPNEQFFGPGTRLTVL.

The chain has TRBV27 and TRBJ2-3; 12 bases line up with TRBD2. Trimming took 6 bases from V and 4 from J; bases not matched to a gene: 11. The CDR3 contains 17 residues. CDR1 and CDR2 (germline): MNHEY, SMNVEV (reference sequence). The CDR3 nucleotides read TGTGCCAGCAGCATTATGGGACTAGCGGGTCGGGCAGATACGCAGTATTTT. Translation gives CASSIMGLAGRADTQYF.

This chain joins TRBV5-4 and TRBJ2-7; a possible D gene is TRBD2 (5 bases). Germline-derived CDR1 and CDR2 are SGHNT and YYREEE (reference sequence). Deletions cut 3 bases from V and 1 base from J, with 17 bases between. The CDR3 has 16 residues. Here the CDR3 DNA reads TGTGCCAGCAGCTCGGGGTTGTACAGTCCTTCCTACGAGCAGTACTTC. Its translation: CASSSGLYSPSYEQYF.

J is TRBJ2-7 and V is TRBV10-3; possible D gene TRBD1, 6 bases. The V gene's germline CDR1 is ENHRY and CDR2 SYGVKD. CDR3 length equals 13 residues. V lost 4 bases and J 5 bases, leaving 12 bases between the germline ends. The CDR3 sequence: CAISATGTDEQYF. CDR3 nucleotide sequence: TGTGCCATCAGTGCAACAGGGACCGACGAGCAGTACTTC.

This chain connects TRBV6-6 to TRBJ2-2; 7 bases map to TRBD1. Germline values: CDR1 MNHNY, CDR2 SVGAGI (reference sequence). V was pared by 2 bases and J by 4 bases, with 4 bases of the junction left unmatched. This CDR3 comprises 15 residues. CDR3 region: CASSYRQGSTGELFF. CDR3 nucleotide sequence: TGTGCCAGCAGTTACCGACAGGGAAGCACCGGGGAGCTGTTTTTT.